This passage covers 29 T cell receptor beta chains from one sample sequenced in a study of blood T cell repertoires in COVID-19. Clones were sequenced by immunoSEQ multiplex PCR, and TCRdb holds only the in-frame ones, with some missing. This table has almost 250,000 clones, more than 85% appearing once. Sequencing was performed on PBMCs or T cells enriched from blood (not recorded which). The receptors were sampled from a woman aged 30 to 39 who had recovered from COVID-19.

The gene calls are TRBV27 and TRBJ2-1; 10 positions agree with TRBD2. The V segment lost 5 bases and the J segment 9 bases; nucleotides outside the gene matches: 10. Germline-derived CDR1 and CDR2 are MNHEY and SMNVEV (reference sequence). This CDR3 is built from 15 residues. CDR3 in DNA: TGTGCCAGCAGTCCCACTAGCGGGGTCTATTTTGAGCAGTTCTTC. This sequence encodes CASSPTSGVYFEQFF.

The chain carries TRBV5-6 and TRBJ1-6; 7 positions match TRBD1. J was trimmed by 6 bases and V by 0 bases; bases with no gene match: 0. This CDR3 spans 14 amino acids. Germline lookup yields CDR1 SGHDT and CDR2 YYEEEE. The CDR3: CASSLGQGNSPLHF. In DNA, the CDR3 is TGTGCCAGCAGCTTGGGACAGGGTAATTCACCCCTCCACTTT.

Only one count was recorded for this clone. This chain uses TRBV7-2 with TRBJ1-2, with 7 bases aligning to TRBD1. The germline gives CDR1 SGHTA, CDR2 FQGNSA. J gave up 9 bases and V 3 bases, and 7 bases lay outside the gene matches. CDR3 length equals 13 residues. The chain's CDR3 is CASSFRTGRSYTF. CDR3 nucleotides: TGTGCCAGCAGCTTCCGGACAGGAAGGAGCTACACCTTC.

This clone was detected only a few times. In DNA, the CDR3 is TGTGCCAGCAGCTTGGACGGGCGCGGGGTGAACACTGAAGCTTTCTTT. Translating it yields CASSLDGRGVNTEAFF. V and J are TRBV5-5 and TRBJ1-1; no reliable D call. This CDR3 region has 16 residues. Germline CDR1 reads SGHKS; CDR2 reads YYEKEE (reference sequence). With 0 bases removed from V and 0 bases from J, the gap between germline ends came to 12 bases.

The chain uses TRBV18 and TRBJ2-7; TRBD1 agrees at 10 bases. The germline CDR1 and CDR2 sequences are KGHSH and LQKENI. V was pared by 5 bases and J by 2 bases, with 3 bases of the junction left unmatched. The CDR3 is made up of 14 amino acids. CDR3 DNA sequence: TGTGCCAGCTCAGGGGACAGGGGTACCTACGAGCAGTACTTC. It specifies CASSGDRGTYEQYF.

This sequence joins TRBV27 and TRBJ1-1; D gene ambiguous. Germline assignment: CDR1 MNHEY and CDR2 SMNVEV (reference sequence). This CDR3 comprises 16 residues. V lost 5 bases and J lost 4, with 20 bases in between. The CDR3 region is CASSPLRAGVGTEAFF. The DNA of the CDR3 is TGTGCCAGCAGTCCCTTGAGGGCGGGAGTTGGCACTGAAGCTTTCTTT.

Here the CDR3 DNA reads TGTGCCAGCAGGGGACAGGGAGTAGTTTCACCCCTCCACTTT. This gives the protein CASRGQGVVSPLHF. The chain combines TRBV27 with TRBJ1-6; 9 bases are shared with TRBD1. After removal of 6 bases from V and 9 bases from J, the junction contained 6 bases not matched to a gene. The CDR3 has 14 residues. Per germline, CDR1 MNHEY and CDR2 SMNVEV (reference sequence).

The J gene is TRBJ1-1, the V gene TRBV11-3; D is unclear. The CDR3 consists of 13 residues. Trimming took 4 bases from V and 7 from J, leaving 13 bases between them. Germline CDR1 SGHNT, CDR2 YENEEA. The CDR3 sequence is CASSSRGTSEAFF. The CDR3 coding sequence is TGTGCCAGCAGCTCCCGGGGTACTAGTGAAGCTTTCTTT.

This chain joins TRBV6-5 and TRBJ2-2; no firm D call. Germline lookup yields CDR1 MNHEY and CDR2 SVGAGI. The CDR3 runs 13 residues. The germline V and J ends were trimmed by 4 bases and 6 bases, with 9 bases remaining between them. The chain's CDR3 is CASSSTRSGELFF. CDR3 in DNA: TGTGCCAGCAGTTCTACTCGGTCCGGGGAGCTGTTTTTT.

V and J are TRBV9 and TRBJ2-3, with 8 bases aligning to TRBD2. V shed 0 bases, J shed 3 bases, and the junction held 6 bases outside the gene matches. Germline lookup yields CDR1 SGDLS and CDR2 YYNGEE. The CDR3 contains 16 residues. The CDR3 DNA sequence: TGTGCCAGCAGCGTAGCGGGGCGGGAGGAAACAGATACGCAGTATTTT. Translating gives CASSVAGREETDTQYF. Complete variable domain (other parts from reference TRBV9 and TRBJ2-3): DSGVTQTPKHLITATGQRVTLRCSPRSGDLSVYWYQQSLDQGLQFLIQYYNGEERAKGNILERFSAQQFPDLHSELNLSSLELGDSALYFCASSVAGREETDTQYFGPGTRLTVL.

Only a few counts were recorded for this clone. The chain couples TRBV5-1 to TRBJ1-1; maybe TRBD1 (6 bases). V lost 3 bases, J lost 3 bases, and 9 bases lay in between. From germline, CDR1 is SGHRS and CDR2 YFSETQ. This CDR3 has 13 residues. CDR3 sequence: CASSSRGDTEAFF. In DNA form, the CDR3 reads TGCGCCAGCAGCTCCAGGGGCGACACTGAAGCTTTCTTT.

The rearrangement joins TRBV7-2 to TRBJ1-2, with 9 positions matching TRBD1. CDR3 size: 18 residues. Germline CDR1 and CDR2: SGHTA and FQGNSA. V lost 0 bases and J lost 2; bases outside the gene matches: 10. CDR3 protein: CASSLALTGGNRNYGYTF. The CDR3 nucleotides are TGTGCCAGCAGCTTAGCCTTGACAGGGGGGAACCGGAACTATGGCTACACCTTC.

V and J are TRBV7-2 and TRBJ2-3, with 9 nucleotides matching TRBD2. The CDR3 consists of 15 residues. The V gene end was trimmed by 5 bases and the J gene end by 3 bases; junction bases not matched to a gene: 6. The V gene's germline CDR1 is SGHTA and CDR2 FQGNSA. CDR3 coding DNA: TGTGCCAGCAGCGTGGGACTAGCATTAACAGATACGCAGTATTTT. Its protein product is CASSVGLALTDTQYF.

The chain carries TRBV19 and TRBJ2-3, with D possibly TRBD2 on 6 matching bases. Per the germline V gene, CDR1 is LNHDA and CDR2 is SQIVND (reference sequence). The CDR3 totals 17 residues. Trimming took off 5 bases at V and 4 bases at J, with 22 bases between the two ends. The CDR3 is CASSPRSQGWRADTQYF. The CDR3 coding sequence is TGTGCCAGTAGTCCCCGGTCGCAGGGTTGGAGGGCAGATACGCAGTATTTT.

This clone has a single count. For the CDR3, the DNA is TGTGCCAGCAGCATACAGCAATTCTATGGCTACACCTTC. Protein sequence: CASSIQQFYGYTF. V is TRBV11-2 and J is TRBJ1-2; D call uncertain. CDR1 and CDR2 (germline): SGHAT, FQNNGV. The CDR3 length is 13 residues. V dropped 5 bases and J dropped 4 bases, with 11 bases sitting between them.

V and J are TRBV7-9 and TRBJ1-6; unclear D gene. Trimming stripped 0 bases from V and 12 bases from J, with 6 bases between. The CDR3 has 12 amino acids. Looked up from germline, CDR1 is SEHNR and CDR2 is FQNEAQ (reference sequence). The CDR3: CASSLAARPLHF. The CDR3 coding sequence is TGTGCCAGCAGCTTAGCTGCGAGACCCCTCCACTTT.

The CDR3 bases are TGTGCCAGCAGCCCTAACCCGGACAGGGGGCCGTTTAAGTACACTGAAGCTTTCTTT. It encodes CASSPNPDRGPFKYTEAFF. The chain employs TRBV14 and TRBJ1-1; 11 bases line up with TRBD1. Losses at the gene ends were 4 bases for V and 3 bases for J; bases not matched to a gene: 16. Germline lookup yields CDR1 SGHDN and CDR2 FVKESK. The CDR3 runs 19 residues.

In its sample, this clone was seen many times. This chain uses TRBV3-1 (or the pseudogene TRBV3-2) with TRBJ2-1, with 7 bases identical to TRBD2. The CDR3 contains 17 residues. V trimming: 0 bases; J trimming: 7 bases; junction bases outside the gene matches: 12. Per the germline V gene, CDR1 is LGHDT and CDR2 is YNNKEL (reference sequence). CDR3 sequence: CASSQDRRAGVRNEQFF. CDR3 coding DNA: TGTGCCAGCAGCCAAGATCGGCGCGCGGGAGTAAGGAATGAGCAGTTCTTC.

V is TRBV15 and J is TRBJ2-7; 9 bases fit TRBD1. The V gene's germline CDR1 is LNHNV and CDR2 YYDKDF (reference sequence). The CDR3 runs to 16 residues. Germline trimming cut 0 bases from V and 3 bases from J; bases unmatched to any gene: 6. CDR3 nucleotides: TGTGCCACCAGCAGAGAGGACAGGGGATCCTTCTACGAGCAGTACTTC. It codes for CATSREDRGSFYEQYF.

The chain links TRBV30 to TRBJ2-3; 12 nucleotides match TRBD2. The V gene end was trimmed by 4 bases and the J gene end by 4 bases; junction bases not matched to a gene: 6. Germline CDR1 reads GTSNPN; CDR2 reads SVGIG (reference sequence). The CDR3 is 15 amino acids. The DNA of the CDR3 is TGTGCCTGGACGAAACTAGCGGGAGGCGCAGATACGCAGTATTTT. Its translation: CAWTKLAGGADTQYF.

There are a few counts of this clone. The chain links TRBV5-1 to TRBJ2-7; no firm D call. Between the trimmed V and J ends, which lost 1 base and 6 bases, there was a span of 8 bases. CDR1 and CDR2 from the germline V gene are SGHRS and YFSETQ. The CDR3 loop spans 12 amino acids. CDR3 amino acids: CASSLLTGEQYF. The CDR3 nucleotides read TGCGCCAGCAGCTTGCTGACTGGCGAGCAGTACTTC. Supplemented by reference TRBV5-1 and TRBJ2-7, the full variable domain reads KAGVTQTPRYLIKTRGQQVTLSCSPISGHRSVSWYQQTPGQGLQFLFEYFSETQRNKGNFPGRFSGRQFSNSRSEMNVSTLELGDSALYLCASSLLTGEQYFGPGTRLTVT.

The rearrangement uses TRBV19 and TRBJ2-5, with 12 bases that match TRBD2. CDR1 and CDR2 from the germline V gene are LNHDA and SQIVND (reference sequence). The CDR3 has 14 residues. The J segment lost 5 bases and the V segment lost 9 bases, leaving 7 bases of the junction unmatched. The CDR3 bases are TGTGCCAGCCTGACTAGCGGGAGAGGGGAGACCCAGTACTTC. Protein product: CASLTSGRGETQYF.

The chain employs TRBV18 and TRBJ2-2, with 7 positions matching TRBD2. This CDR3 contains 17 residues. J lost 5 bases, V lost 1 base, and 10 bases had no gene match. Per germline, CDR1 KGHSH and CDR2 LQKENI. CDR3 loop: CASSPLWGSGRTGELFF. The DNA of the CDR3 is TGTGCCAGCTCACCACTGTGGGGCTCCGGGAGGACCGGGGAGCTGTTTTTT.

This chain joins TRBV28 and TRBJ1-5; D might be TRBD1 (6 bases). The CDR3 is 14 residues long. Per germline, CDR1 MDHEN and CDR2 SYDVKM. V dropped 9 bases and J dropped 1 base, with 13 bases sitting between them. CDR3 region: CASIPDRSNQPQHF. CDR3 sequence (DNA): TGTGCCAGTATTCCCGACAGGAGCAATCAGCCCCAGCATTTT. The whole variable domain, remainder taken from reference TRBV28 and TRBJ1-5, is DVKVTQSSRYLVKRTGEKVFLECVQDMDHENMFWYRQDPGLGLRLIYFSYDVKMKEKGDIPEGYSVSREKKERFSLILESASTNQTSMYLCASIPDRSNQPQHFGDGTRLSIL.

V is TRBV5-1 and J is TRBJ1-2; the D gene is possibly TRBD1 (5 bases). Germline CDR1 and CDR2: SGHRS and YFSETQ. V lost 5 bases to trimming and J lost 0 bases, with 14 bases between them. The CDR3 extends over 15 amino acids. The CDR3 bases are TGCGCCAGCAGACTATCCGGGACTTCTAACTATGGCTACACCTTC. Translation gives CASRLSGTSNYGYTF.

CDR3 sequence reads: CASSLVARTQEGEQYF. CDR3 in DNA: TGTGCCAGCAGTTTAGTTGCGAGGACACAGGAGGGAGAGCAGTACTTC. This rearrangement joins TRBV28 to TRBJ2-7; the D gene is possibly TRBD2 (6 bases). CDR3 size: 16 residues. Trimming took 2 bases from V and 7 from J, leaving 21 bases between them. Per germline, CDR1 MDHEN and CDR2 SYDVKM.

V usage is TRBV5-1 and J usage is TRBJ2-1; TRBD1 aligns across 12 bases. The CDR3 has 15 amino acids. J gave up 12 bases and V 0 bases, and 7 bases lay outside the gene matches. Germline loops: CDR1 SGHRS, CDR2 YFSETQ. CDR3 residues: CASSLEGTGGGWQFF. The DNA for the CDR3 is TGCGCCAGCAGCTTGGAAGGGACAGGGGGCGGTTGGCAGTTCTTC.

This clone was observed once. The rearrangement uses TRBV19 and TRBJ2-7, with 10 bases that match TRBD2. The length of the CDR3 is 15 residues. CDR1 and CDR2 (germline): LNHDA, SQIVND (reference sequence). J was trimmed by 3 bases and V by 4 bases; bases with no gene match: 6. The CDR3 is CASSRTSGRDYEQYF. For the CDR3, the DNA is TGTGCCAGTAGTAGGACTAGCGGTAGAGACTACGAGCAGTACTTC.

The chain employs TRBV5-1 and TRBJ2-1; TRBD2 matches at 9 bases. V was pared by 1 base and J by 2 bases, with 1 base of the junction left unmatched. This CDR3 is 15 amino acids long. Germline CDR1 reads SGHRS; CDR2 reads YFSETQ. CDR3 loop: CASSLRGRAYNEQFF. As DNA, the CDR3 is TGCGCCAGCAGCTTGCGCGGGAGGGCCTACAATGAGCAGTTCTTC.